These T cell receptor beta chains were read from a single sample in a study of identical twins. TCRdb passed the 5' RACE reads through MiXCR, listing each CDR3 protein once. Of hundreds of thousands of distinct CDR3 sequences in the sample, around 6.6% were seen once. The sample was also linked to a second study, of yellow fever vaccine responses in identical twins.

The sample taken for sequencing was memory (CD45RO+) T cells sorted from blood. These receptors all come from a woman aged 18-29 years in good health. Both conserved end residues are part of each CDR3. A D gene is named only where the DNA matches it firmly. A clone size is listed for some rows: how often the clone was seen (once, few, many), or a class if it is expanded.

size: many
J: TRBJ2-2
V: TRBV6-4
length: 13
D: .
CDR3: CASSDQDTGELFF
DNA: TGTGCCAGCAGTGACCAGGACACCGGGGAGCTGTTTTTT

size: few
J: TRBJ2-1
V: TRBV20-1
length: 17
D: .
CDR3: CSARPASTSSSYNEQFF
DNA: TGCAGTGCGAGACCGGCTAGCACATCGAGCTCCTACAATGAGCAGTTCTTC

size: few
J: TRBJ1-1
V: TRBV7-2
length: 17
D: .
CDR3: CASSLVLGQWENTEAFF
DNA: TGTGCCAGCAGCTTAGTCTTAGGACAGTGGGAGAACACTGAAGCTTTCTTT

size: many
J: TRBJ2-3
V: TRBV12-3/TRBV12-4
length: 17
D: TRBD2
CDR3: CASSLSLASGVGDTQYF
DNA: TGTGCCAGCAGTTTATCTTTAGCTAGCGGGGTAGGAGATACGCAGTATTTT

size: few
J: TRBJ2-1
V: TRBV5-4
length: 14
D: TRBD1
CDR3: CASSKTGVDNEQFF
DNA: TGTGCCAGCAGCAAGACAGGGGTCGACAATGAGCAGTTCTTC

size: .
J: TRBJ1-1
V: TRBV3-1
length: 13
D: .
CDR3: CASSQARGTEAFF
DNA: TGTGCCAGCAGCCAAGCTCGGGGCACTGAAGCTTTCTTT

size: .
J: TRBJ1-1
V: TRBV10-2
length: 15
D: TRBD1
CDR3: CASRGPGTGYTEAFF
DNA: TGCGCCAGCAGAGGTCCCGGGACAGGGTACACTGAAGCTTTCTTT

size: .
J: TRBJ2-3
V: TRBV20-1
length: 17
D: TRBD2
CDR3: CSATGGSVGIGGDTQYF
DNA: TGCAGTGCTACGGGGGGGAGTGTTGGAATCGGTGGAGATACGCAGTATTTT

size: few
J: TRBJ2-1
V: TRBV20-1
length: 15
D: TRBD2
CDR3: CSADRSREGQDEQFF
DNA: TGCAGTGCTGATAGGAGCCGGGAGGGCCAAGATGAGCAGTTCTTC

size: .
J: TRBJ1-4
V: TRBV10-3
length: 14
D: .
CDR3: CAISEGEENEKLFF
DNA: TGTGCCATCAGTGAAGGGGAGGAAAATGAAAAACTGTTTTTT

size: many
J: TRBJ1-1
V: TRBV20-1
length: 14
D: .
CDR3: CSALVPGMNTEAFF
DNA: TGCAGTGCCTTAGTCCCCGGGATGAACACTGAAGCTTTCTTT

size: .
J: TRBJ2-3
V: TRBV29-1
length: 11
D: .
CDR3: CSVRPTDTQYF
DNA: TGCAGCGTACGTCCCACAGATACGCAGTATTTT

size: few
J: TRBJ2-1
V: TRBV11-2
length: 16
D: .
CDR3: CASSLEFRNYYNEQFF
DNA: TGTGCCAGCAGCTTAGAGTTTCGGAATTACTACAATGAGCAGTTCTTC

size: few
J: TRBJ2-1
V: TRBV20-1
length: 17
D: .
CDR3: CSATDRGNLAGYNEQFF
DNA: TGCAGTGCTACGGACAGGGGAAATCTAGCGGGGTACAATGAGCAGTTCTTC

size: .
J: TRBJ1-5
V: TRBV12-3/TRBV12-4
length: 15
D: .
CDR3: CASSFANQGRQPQHF
DNA: TGTGCCAGCAGTTTTGCGAATCAGGGCCGGCAGCCCCAGCATTTT

size: many
J: TRBJ1-4
V: TRBV10-3
length: 13
D: .
CDR3: CAISDRGDEKLFF
DNA: TGTGCCATCAGTGATCGGGGGGATGAAAAACTGTTTTTT

size: .
J: TRBJ2-7
V: TRBV20-1
length: 14
D: .
CDR3: CSAVGFSEPYEQYF
DNA: TGCAGTGCGGTCGGTTTTAGCGAACCCTACGAGCAGTACTTC

size: many
J: TRBJ2-1
V: TRBV11-2
length: 15
D: .
CDR3: CASSYGDGGRLGQFF
DNA: TGTGCCAGCAGCTATGGTGACGGGGGCCGTCTCGGGCAGTTCTTC

size: .
J: TRBJ2-7
V: TRBV28
length: 12
D: .
CDR3: CASSTPVGEQYF
DNA: TGTGCCAGCAGTACCCCGGTGGGGGAGCAGTACTTC

size: .
J: TRBJ2-5
V: TRBV29-1
length: 11
D: .
CDR3: CSVSQQETQYF
DNA: TGCAGCGTTAGTCAGCAAGAGACCCAGTACTTC

size: few
J: TRBJ2-2
V: TRBV28
length: 14
D: TRBD1
CDR3: CATGQGANTGELFF
DNA: TGTGCCACCGGACAGGGGGCGAACACCGGGGAGCTGTTTTTT

size: .
J: TRBJ2-1
V: TRBV20-1
length: 15
D: .
CDR3: CSARRSPTSENEQFF
DNA: TGCAGTGCTAGGAGGTCTCCGACTTCCGAGAATGAGCAGTTCTTC

size: many
J: TRBJ2-7
V: TRBV5-1
length: 14
D: TRBD1
CDR3: CASSDRAPDYEQYF
DNA: TGCGCCAGCAGCGACAGGGCCCCCGACTACGAGCAGTACTTC

size: .
J: TRBJ1-1
V: TRBV6-6
length: 12
D: .
CDR3: CASRTSDTEAFF
DNA: TGTGCCAGCAGGACCTCGGACACTGAAGCTTTCTTT

size: .
J: TRBJ1-1
V: TRBV5-4
length: 15
D: TRBD1
CDR3: CASSAGQGARTEAFF
DNA: TGTGCCAGCAGCGCGGGACAGGGGGCGCGGACTGAAGCTTTCTTT

size: .
J: TRBJ2-6
V: TRBV6-1
length: 19
D: .
CDR3: CASSPLPATATTGANVLTF
DNA: TGTGCCAGCAGCCCACTCCCCGCGACAGCGACTACTGGGGCCAACGTCCTGACTTTC

size: many
J: TRBJ1-1
V: TRBV5-5
length: 15
D: TRBD1
CDR3: CASSQLGGLNTEAFF
DNA: TGTGCCAGCAGCCAGCTAGGGGGCTTGAACACTGAAGCTTTCTTT

size: many
J: TRBJ2-1
V: TRBV10-3
length: 11
D: .
CDR3: CAISVGNEQFF
DNA: TGTGCCATCAGTGTGGGGAATGAGCAGTTCTTC

size: many
J: TRBJ1-5
V: TRBV24-1
length: 15
D: TRBD1
CDR3: CATSSRGTGDRPQHF
DNA: TGTGCCACCAGTTCGAGAGGGACAGGGGATCGGCCCCAGCATTTT

size: many
J: TRBJ1-2
V: TRBV3-1
length: 15
D: .
CDR3: CASSQVARGIYGYTF
DNA: TGTGCCAGCAGCCAAGTCGCACGGGGGATCTATGGCTACACCTTC

size: few
J: TRBJ2-7
V: TRBV10-3
length: 12
D: .
CDR3: CATEGERYEQYF
DNA: TGTGCCACCGAGGGGGAAAGGTACGAGCAGTACTTC